The 27 T cell receptor beta chains in this list originate from one sample, sequenced in a study of T cell repertoires in cytomegalovirus infection. TCRdb used MiXCR to reprocess the reads, holding one entry per CDR3 protein. The data show around 740,000 distinct CDR3 sequences, 35% seen once. The sequenced material came from PBMCs. The receptors stem from a human donor in good health (CMV status not recorded). Some clones in this sample may be carry-over from other donors' samples.

The chain links TRBV7-8 to TRBJ2-4; TRBD2 is a possible D gene (6 bases). This CDR3 is built from 20 residues. The germline V gene has CDR1 SGHVS and CDR2 FQNEAQ. V was clipped by 6 bases and J by 0 bases, with 27 bases between them. CDR3 loop: CASSYDWRAGLNVAKNIQYF. The DNA of the CDR3 is TGTGCCAGCAGTTACGATTGGCGGGCGGGATTGAACGTAGCCAAAAACATTCAGTACTTC.

Worth noting for this clonotype: A read error is likely, as this CDR3 ends without the conserved phenylalanine or tryptophan. The rearrangement joins TRBV7-2 to TRBJ1-2; D is unclear. CDR1 is SGHTA, CDR2 FQGNSA, per germline. V was clipped by 1 base and J by 4 bases, with 13 bases between them. The CDR3 runs 15 residues. CDR3 coding DNA: TGTGCCAGCAGCTTAGTTATAGGGTACGGCTATGGCTACACCTTA. It is translated as CASSLVIGYGYGYTL.

This chain joins TRBV18 and TRBJ1-5; D unresolved. V lost 3 bases, J lost 2 bases, and 14 bases lay in between. The CDR3 runs 16 residues. Looked up from germline, CDR1 is KGHSH and CDR2 is LQKENI. CDR3 loop: CASSPLGHAGNQPQHF. In DNA form, the CDR3 reads TGTGCCAGCTCACCGCTAGGGCATGCGGGCAATCAGCCCCAGCATTTT. The full variable domain, in which reference TRBV18 and TRBJ1-5 provide the parts outside the CDR3, is NAGVMQNPRHLVRRRGQEARLRCSPMKGHSHVYWYRQLPEEGLKFMVYLQKENIIDESGMPKERFSAEFPKEGPSILRIQQVVRGDSAAYFCASSPLGHAGNQPQHFGDGTRLSIL.

V and J are TRBV2 and TRBJ2-2, with TRBD2 matching over 11 bases. This CDR3 is 15 amino acids long. The ends lost 4 bases at V and 4 bases at J; junction bases unmatched: 2. The germline V gene encodes CDR1 SNHLY and CDR2 FYNNEI. The CDR3 here is CASSVTSGATGELFF. The CDR3 DNA reads as TGTGCCAGCAGTGTGACTAGCGGGGCCACCGGGGAGCTGTTTTTT.

This clonotype has just a few counts. The V gene is TRBV7-2, the J gene TRBJ2-5; D is ambiguous. This CDR3 region has 14 residues. CDR1 is SGHTA, CDR2 FQGNSA, per germline. The V end was cut by 2 bases, the J end by 3 bases, with 10 bases between. The CDR3 sequence is CASSLNPLEETQYF. Written as DNA, the CDR3 is TGTGCCAGCAGCTTAAACCCCCTCGAAGAGACCCAGTACTTC.

The V call is TRBV19, the J call TRBJ2-1; tentatively, D is TRBD1 or TRBD2 (5 bases each). The CDR3 spans 14 residues. Germline values: CDR1 LNHDA, CDR2 SQIVND (reference sequence). V lost 5 bases, J lost 13 bases, and 21 bases lay in between. This CDR3 reads CASSPGTGVLDQFF. CDR3 in DNA: TGTGCCAGTAGTCCCGGGACCGGGGTCTTAGATCAGTTCTTC.

The rearrangement joins TRBV27 to TRBJ1-6; D remains unclear. The germline V gene encodes CDR1 MNHEY and CDR2 SMNVEV (reference sequence). Trimming removed 4 bases at V and 11 bases at J, with 15 bases between. The CDR3 totals 14 residues. The CDR3: CASSSELSRTPLHF. As DNA, the CDR3 is TGTGCCAGCAGTTCCGAGCTTTCTCGGACACCCCTCCACTTT.

The table lists this clonotype with a few counts. The chain carries TRBV6-2 or TRBV6-3 and TRBJ2-5, with TRBD1 identical over 10 bases. Germline CDR1 MNHEY, CDR2 SVGEGT. V trimming: 5 bases; J trimming: 7 bases; junction bases outside the gene matches: 10. The CDR3 extends over 15 amino acids. The CDR3 bases are TGTGCCAGCAGTCCCGGGACAGGGGCTTTTGCGACCCAGTACTTC. It codes for CASSPGTGAFATQYF.

The chain combines TRBV10-3 with TRBJ1-2; 9 bases agree with TRBD1. The V gene's germline CDR1 is ENHRY and CDR2 SYGVKD. CDR3 length: 14 amino acids. Losses at the gene ends were 8 bases for V and 5 bases for J; bases not matched to a gene: 9. The CDR3, as DNA: TGTGCCATCTCGACCGGGACAGGGAATTATGGCTACACCTTC. Protein sequence: CAISTGTGNYGYTF.

As to this clonotype: The CDR3 does not end in the conserved phenylalanine or tryptophan, so this is likely a read error. The genes are TRBV7-8 and TRBJ2-5; 8 bases match TRBD2. This CDR3 is 18 amino acids long. Losses at the gene ends were 2 bases for V and 5 bases for J; bases not matched to a gene: 16. Looked up from germline, CDR1 is SGHVS and CDR2 is FQNEAQ. CDR3 nucleotides: TGTGCCAGCAGCTTATTCGGTGGGGCCGGGGGGGCAGCGGAGACCCAGTACTTA. Translating it yields CASSLFGGAGGAAETQYL.

The chain uses TRBV3-1 and TRBJ1-1, with a weak D call TRBD1 (5 bases). Germline V gene sequence: CDR1 LGHDT, CDR2 YNNKEL (reference sequence). The V and J ends lost 5 bases and 3 bases respectively, with 19 bases between them. The CDR3 is 16 residues long. DNA of the CDR3: TGTGCCAGCAGCAGGCGGTCAGGGCGTGGGTACACTGAAGCTTTCTTT. Protein product: CASSRRSGRGYTEAFF.

In its sample, this clonotype was seen a few times. The rearrangement uses TRBV7-6 and TRBJ2-7; 8 bases map to TRBD2. The V gene's germline CDR1 is SGHVS and CDR2 FNYEAQ. There are 15 residues in the CDR3. V trimming: 2 bases; J trimming: 3 bases; junction bases outside the gene matches: 6. CDR3 region: CASSLRAGENYEQYF. The CDR3 DNA reads TGTGCCAGCAGCTTACGAGCGGGAGAGAACTACGAGCAGTACTTC.

The rearrangement uses TRBV12-3 or TRBV12-4 and TRBJ2-3, with D perhaps assigned TRBD1 or TRBD2 (5 bases each). The CDR3 is made up of 14 amino acids. V was cut by 7 bases and J by 4 bases, with 15 bases left in between. The CDR3 spells CASNGAGPADTQYF. DNA of the CDR3: TGTGCCAGCAACGGGGCCGGACCCGCAGATACGCAGTATTTT.

This clonotype was counted at least ten times. The chain couples TRBV7-8 to TRBJ2-7, with unresolved D. Germline CDR1 SGHVS, CDR2 FQNEAQ. Trimming shortened V by 7 bases and J by 5 bases, and 18 bases separated the two germline ends. The CDR3 has 14 amino acids. The CDR3 here is CASTEPGPQDEQYF. The CDR3 bases are TGTGCCAGCACCGAACCGGGCCCCCAAGACGAGCAGTACTTC.

The chain recombines TRBV14 with TRBJ1-1, with D possibly TRBD1 on 6 matching bases. Germline V gene sequence: CDR1 SGHDN, CDR2 FVKESK. This CDR3 has 13 residues. Trimming cost V 4 bases and J 10 bases, with 16 bases left between them. In DNA, the CDR3 is TGTGCCAGCAGCCGCGCAGGGGAGGTGCGAGCTTTCTTT. Translating gives CASSRAGEVRAFF.

The count of this clonotype is one. V gene TRBV20-1 combines with J gene TRBJ2-3; D is perhaps TRBD2 (7 bases). CDR1 and CDR2 (germline): DFQATT, SNEGSKA (reference sequence). Trimming removed 2 bases at V and 2 bases at J, with 20 bases between. The CDR3 spans 17 residues. CDR3 protein: CSARRGGGKYPTDTQYF. In DNA form, the CDR3 reads TGCAGTGCTAGAAGGGGGGGCGGGAAGTACCCCACAGATACGCAGTATTTT.

Concerning this clonotype: A junction end diverges from the germline sequence, so it may reflect a read error. The chain combines TRBV7-2 with TRBJ2-7; no definite D call. CDR3 size: 12 residues. Germline loops: CDR1 SGHTA, CDR2 FQGNSA. The CDR3 DNA reads TGTGCCAGCAGCTTTCCGCCGTCCGGTCCCCTCTTC. Its translation is CASSFPPSGPLF.

This chain uses TRBV20-1 with TRBJ1-3; D unclear. From germline, CDR1 is DFQATT and CDR2 SNEGSKA (reference sequence). V was cut by 3 bases and J by 0 bases, with 12 bases left in between. The CDR3 runs 15 residues. CDR3 DNA sequence: TGCAGTGCTAGGGCGCAGCCAGACTCTGGAAACACCATATATTTT. The encoded protein is CSARAQPDSGNTIYF.

This chain connects TRBV12-3 or TRBV12-4 to TRBJ2-3; D may be TRBD1 (8 bases). The V end lost 6 bases, the J end lost 1 base, and 23 bases lay between the germline ends. This CDR3 is 18 amino acids long. The CDR3 reads CASSLQHRAGQGTDTQYF. In DNA, the CDR3 is TGTGCCAGCAGCCTACAGCACCGAGCGGGACAGGGCACAGATACGCAGTATTTT.

The CDR3 DNA sequence: TGTGCCAGCAGCTTAGGGGCGGGACTAGCCGGGATCGAGCAGTACTTC. It encodes CASSLGAGLAGIEQYF. The chain combines TRBV13 with TRBJ2-7; 9 bases align to TRBD2. This CDR3 comprises 16 residues. The V gene end was trimmed by 0 bases and the J gene end by 6 bases; junction bases not matched to a gene: 9. Germline V gene data show CDR1 as PRHDT and CDR2 as FYEKMQ (reference sequence).

The gene calls are TRBV19 and TRBJ1-4, with D possibly TRBD1 on 6 matching bases. This CDR3 comprises 15 residues. Trimming cost V 5 bases and J 0 bases, with 10 bases left between them. Germline CDR1 LNHDA, CDR2 SQIVND (reference sequence). This chain's CDR3 is CASSGGTTTNEKLFF. CDR3 DNA sequence: TGTGCCAGTAGTGGGGGCACAACAACTAATGAAAAACTGTTTTTT.

This clonotype showed up just once. CDR3 in DNA: TGTGCCAGCAGCGTAGGGGCCAGGGTGGCGGAAGGTCGAGAGACCCAGTACTTC. Protein sequence: CASSVGARVAEGRETQYF. J is TRBJ2-5 and V is TRBV9; TRBD1 might be the D (5 bases). Germline V gives CDR1 SGDLS, CDR2 YYNGEE. V lost 0 bases and J lost 4, with 22 bases in between. This CDR3 has 18 amino acids.

This clonotype was counted between two and nine times. The chain uses TRBV10-3 and TRBJ1-2, with TRBD1 identical over 10 bases. The length of the CDR3 is 13 residues. Germline V gene data show CDR1 as ENHRY and CDR2 as SYGVKD. The trim removed 10 bases at V and 6 bases at J, leaving 8 bases unmatched. Here the CDR3 reads CATHRDRGHGYTF. In DNA, the CDR3 is TGTGCCACTCACCGGGACAGGGGCCATGGCTACACCTTC.

The rearrangement joins TRBV2 to TRBJ1-2, with TRBD1 as a possible D gene (6 bases). Germline V gene lookup returns CDR1 SNHLY and CDR2 FYNNEI. Between the trimmed V and J ends, which lost 4 bases and 8 bases, there was a span of 11 bases. CDR3 length: 12 amino acids. CDR3 sequence: CASSVFRGGYTF. CDR3 coding DNA: TGTGCCAGCAGTGTATTCAGGGGCGGCTACACCTTC.

This clonotype turned up a few times. The rearrangement uses TRBV28 and TRBJ2-3, with a tentative D call TRBD2 (5 bases). This CDR3 is 15 amino acids long. Germline CDR1 is MDHEN and CDR2 is SYDVKM. V was clipped by 2 bases and J by 3 bases, with 12 bases between them. In DNA form, the CDR3 reads TGTGCCAGCAGTTTAAGGCGGAGAGGGACAGATACGCAGTATTTT. It encodes CASSLRRRGTDTQYF. Looking up the rest from reference TRBV28 and TRBJ2-3 gives the full variable domain: DVKVTQSSRYLVKRTGEKVFLECVQDMDHENMFWYRQDPGLGLRLIYFSYDVKMKEKGDIPEGYSVSREKKERFSLILESASTNQTSMYLCASSLRRRGTDTQYFGPGTRLTVL.

V is TRBV24-1 and J is TRBJ2-2, with D perhaps TRBD1 or TRBD2 (5 bases each). The V end lost 5 bases, the J end lost 3 bases, and 9 bases lay between the germline ends. In germline, CDR1 is KGHDR, CDR2 SFDVKD. The CDR3 is 14 residues long. The CDR3 DNA follows: TGTGCCACCAGTGGAGGGGTCGACACCGGGGAGCTGTTTTTT. Translated: CATSGGVDTGELFF.

This sequence joins TRBV12-3 or TRBV12-4 and TRBJ2-5; no clear D. CDR3 length: 13 amino acids. Trimming left V 5 bases short and J 3 bases short, with 10 bases between. The CDR3 nucleotides are TGTGCCAGCAGTGTCGGGTTGGAAGAGACCCAGTACTTC. It yields the protein CASSVGLEETQYF.